A single sample gave rise to the 3 T cell receptor beta chains below, sequenced in a study of blood T cell repertoires in COVID-19. Method: immunoSEQ multiplex PCR; TCRdb's copy keeps in-frame clones and lacks some. The profile shows 200,000 to 250,000 clones, over 80% of them singletons. Sequenced sample: PBMCs or T cells enriched from blood (not recorded which). These receptors all stem from a woman between 25 and 40 years old who had been exposed to COVID-19.

This clone was seen a single time. J is TRBJ1-3 and V is TRBV29-1; weak D call: TRBD1 (6 bases). This CDR3 spans 15 amino acids. Germline CDR1 and CDR2: SQVTM and ANQGSEA. Trimming removed 2 bases at V and 6 bases at J, with 17 bases between. The CDR3 here is CSVEREQGSSNTIYF. CDR3 in DNA: TGCAGCGTTGAAAGGGAACAGGGTTCTTCAAACACCATATATTTT.

The J gene is TRBJ2-1, the V gene TRBV6-1, with D tentatively TRBD2 (6 bases). The germline CDR1 and CDR2 sequences are MNHNS and SASEGT. The CDR3 has 17 amino acids. V was cut by 4 bases and J by 0 bases, with 16 bases left in between. CDR3 amino acids: CASSASVGSISYNEQFF. CDR3 in DNA: TGTGCCAGCAGTGCTAGCGTCGGTTCAATCTCCTACAATGAGCAGTTCTTC.

This sequence joins TRBV13 and TRBJ1-2, with unresolved D. Trimming left V 1 base short and J 2 bases short, with 5 bases between. Germline CDR1 PRHDT, CDR2 FYEKMQ (reference sequence). The CDR3 length is 13 residues. CDR3 sequence reads: CASSLAVNYGYTF. Written as DNA, the CDR3 is TGTGCCAGCAGCTTAGCAGTAAACTATGGCTACACCTTC.